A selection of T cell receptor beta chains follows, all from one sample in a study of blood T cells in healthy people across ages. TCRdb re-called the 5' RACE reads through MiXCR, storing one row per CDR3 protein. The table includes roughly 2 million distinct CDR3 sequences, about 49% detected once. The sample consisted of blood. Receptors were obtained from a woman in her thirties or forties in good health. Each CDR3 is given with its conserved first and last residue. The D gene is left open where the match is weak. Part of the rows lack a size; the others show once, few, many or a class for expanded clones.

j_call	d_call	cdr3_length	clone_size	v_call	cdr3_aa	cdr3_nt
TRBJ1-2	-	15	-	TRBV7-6	CASSLFEGGHYGYTF	TGTGCCAGCAGCCTCTTTGAGGGAGGCCACTATGGCTACACCTTC
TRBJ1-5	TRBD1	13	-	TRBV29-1	CNVEQGNGQPQHF	TGCAACGTTGAACAGGGGAATGGTCAGCCCCAGCATTTT
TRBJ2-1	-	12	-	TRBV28	CASSLMGFKQFF	TGTGCCAGCAGTTTAATGGGCTTTAAGCAGTTCTTC
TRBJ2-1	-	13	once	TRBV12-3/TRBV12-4	CASSLSQMGEQFF	TGTGCCAGCAGTTTATCTCAGATGGGTGAGCAGTTCTTC
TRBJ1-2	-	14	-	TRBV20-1	CSARALSGFYGYTF	TGCAGTGCTAGAGCCCTATCAGGATTCTATGGCTACACCTTC
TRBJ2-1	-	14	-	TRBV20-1	CSALPRQIYNEQFF	TGCAGTGCCCTTCCCCGGCAAATCTACAATGAGCAGTTCTTC
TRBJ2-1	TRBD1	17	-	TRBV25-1	CASSEFGGRGFGDEQFF	TGTGCCAGCAGTGAATTTGGTGGCAGGGGGTTCGGGGATGAGCAGTTCTTC
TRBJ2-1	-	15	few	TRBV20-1	CSAVRGGAAHNEQFF	TGCAGTGCCGTCCGAGGGGGGGCCGCCCACAATGAGCAGTTCTTC
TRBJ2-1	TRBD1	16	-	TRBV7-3	CASSPRTGSWDNKQFF	TGTGCCAGCAGCCCTCGGACAGGGTCGTGGGACAATAAGCAGTTCTTC
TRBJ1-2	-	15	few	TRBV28	CASSSPGRINYGYTF	TGTGCCAGCAGTTCTCCGGGACGGATCAACTATGGCTACACCTTC
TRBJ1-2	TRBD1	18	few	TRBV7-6	CASSLLGSGTGSRYGYTF	TGTGCCAGCAGCTTATTAGGTTCGGGGACAGGGAGTAGGTATGGCTACACCTTC
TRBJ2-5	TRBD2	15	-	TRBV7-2	CASSSGLAGTATQYF	TGTGCCAGCAGCTCGGGACTAGCGGGAACGGCGACCCAGTACTTC
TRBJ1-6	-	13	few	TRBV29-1	CSVETGSNSPLHF	TGCAGCGTTGAAACAGGGAGTAATTCACCCCTCCACTTT
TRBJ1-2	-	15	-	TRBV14	CASSQARENNYGYTF	TGTGCCAGCAGCCAAGCCAGGGAGAACAACTATGGCTACACCTTC
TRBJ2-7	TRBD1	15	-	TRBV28	CASSFEGASTYEQYF	TGTGCCAGCAGTTTTGAGGGGGCTTCGACCTACGAGCAGTACTTC
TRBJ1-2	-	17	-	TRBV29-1	CSVEQGTDPDKSYGYTF	TGCAGCGTTGAACAGGGGACCGACCCCGATAAAAGCTATGGCTACACCTTC
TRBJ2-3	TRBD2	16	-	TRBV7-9	CDSSLIQRGGRNTQYF	TGTGACAGCAGCTTAATCCAGCGGGGGGGCCGGAATACGCAGTATTTT
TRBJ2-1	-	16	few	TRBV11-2	CASSLGSSADYNEQFF	TGTGCCAGCAGCTTAGGTTCCTCGGCGGACTACAATGAGCAGTTCTTC
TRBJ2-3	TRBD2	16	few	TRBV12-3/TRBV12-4	CASSLSAGRSTDTQYF	TGTGCCAGCAGCCTCTCAGCGGGGCGATCCACAGATACGCAGTATTTT
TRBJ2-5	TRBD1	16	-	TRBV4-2	CASSHDYRRTGRGQYF	TGTGCCAGCAGCCATGATTATCGACGGACAGGGCGCGGGCAGTACTTC
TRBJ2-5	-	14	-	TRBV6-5	CASSYGGPWETQYF	TGTGCCAGCAGTTATGGGGGGCCTTGGGAGACCCAGTACTTC
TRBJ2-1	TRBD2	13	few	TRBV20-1	CSAPGLAHNEQFF	TGCAGTGCCCCGGGACTAGCGCACAATGAGCAGTTCTTC
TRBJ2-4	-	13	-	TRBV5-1	CASSLEGSNIQYF	TGCGCCAGCAGCTTGGAGGGCTCAAACATTCAGTACTTC
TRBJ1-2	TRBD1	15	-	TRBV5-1	CASTTSPDRVNGYTF	TGCGCCAGCACCACTTCGCCCGACAGGGTGAACGGCTACACCTTC
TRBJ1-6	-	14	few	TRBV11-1	CASSLDRINSPLHF	TGTGCCAGCAGCTTAGACAGGATTAATTCACCCCTCCACTTT
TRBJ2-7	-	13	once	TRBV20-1	CSAREQLTYEQYF	TGCAGTGCTAGAGAACAGCTGACCTACGAGCAGTACTTC
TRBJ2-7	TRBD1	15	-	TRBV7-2	CASSLEGQRSYEQYF	TGTGCCAGCAGCTTAGAGGGACAGCGCTCCTACGAGCAGTACTTC
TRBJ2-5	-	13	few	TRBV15	CATSRTGQETQYF	TGTGCCACCAGCAGGACAGGACAAGAGACCCAGTACTTC
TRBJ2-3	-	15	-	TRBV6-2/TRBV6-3	CASSYEGRSTDTQYF	TGTGCCAGCAGTTACGAGGGGCGCAGCACAGATACGCAGTATTTT
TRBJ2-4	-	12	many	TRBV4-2	CASSLHPDIQYF	TGTGCCAGCAGCCTTCACCCGGACATTCAGTACTTC
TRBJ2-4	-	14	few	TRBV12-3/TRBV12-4	CASSETGSTNIQYF	TGTGCCAGCAGTGAAACCGGGTCGACGAACATTCAGTACTTC
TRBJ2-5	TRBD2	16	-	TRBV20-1	CSGIRNLAGALGTQYF	TGCAGTGGGATTAGGAACCTAGCGGGGGCACTTGGGACCCAGTACTTC
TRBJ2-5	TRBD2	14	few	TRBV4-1	CASSQWASGETQYF	TGCGCCAGCAGCCAATGGGCTAGCGGAGAGACCCAGTACTTC
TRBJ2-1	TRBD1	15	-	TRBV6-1	CASSDGRGRRNEQFF	TGTGCCAGCAGTGATGGCAGGGGGCGACGCAATGAGCAGTTCTTC
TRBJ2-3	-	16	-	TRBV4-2	CASSQEGAFGTDTQYF	TGTGCCAGCAGCCAAGAAGGAGCGTTCGGCACAGATACGCAGTATTTT
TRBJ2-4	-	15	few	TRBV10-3	CAITDPYLAKNIQYF	TGTGCCATCACCGACCCATATCTAGCCAAAAACATTCAGTACTTC
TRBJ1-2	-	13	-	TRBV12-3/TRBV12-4	CASSLSAAGVYTF	TGTGCCAGCAGTTTAAGCGCGGCTGGGGTCTACACCTTC
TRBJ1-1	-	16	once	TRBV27	CASSPRGGMGDTEAFF	TGTGCCAGCAGTCCGCGGGGGGGGATGGGCGACACTGAAGCTTTCTTT
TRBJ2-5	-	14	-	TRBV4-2	CASSPRQEYNERYF	TGTGCCAGCAGCCCTAGACAGGAATACAATGAGCGGTACTTC
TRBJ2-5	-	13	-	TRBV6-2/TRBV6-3	CAISGSSLETQYF	TGTGCCATCTCCGGGTCTAGTTTAGAGACCCAGTACTTC
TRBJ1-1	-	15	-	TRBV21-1	CASSNRGRGNTEAFF	TGTGCCAGCAGCAATAGGGGACGGGGGAACACTGAAGCTTTCTTT